The next 23 T cell receptor beta chains were all read from a single sample in a study of identical twins. TCRdb reprocessed the 5' RACE reads with MiXCR, giving one entry per CDR3 protein. The data show about 660,000 distinct CDR3 sequences, with more than 6.5% seen just once and about 0.98% held by the top ten. These records were also assigned to another study, of yellow fever vaccine responses in identical twins.

The material sequenced was PBMCs. The receptors derive from a woman between 18 and 29 years old in good health.

This clonotype was seen repeatedly, ten times or more. The chain links TRBV20-1 to TRBJ2-7; D unresolved. The CDR3 sequence is 12 residues long. Germline assignment: CDR1 DFQATT and CDR2 SNEGSKA (reference sequence). Trimming cost V 3 bases and J 3 bases, with 9 bases left between them. CDR3 sequence (DNA): TGCAGTGCTAGGGACCGATACTACGAGCAGTACTTC. It is translated as CSARDRYYEQYF.

This sequence joins TRBV29-1 and TRBJ1-5; tentatively, D is TRBD1 (5 bases). Germline V lookup: CDR1 SQVTM, CDR2 ANQGSEA. The V end lost 4 bases, the J end lost 1 base, and 8 bases lay between the germline ends. The CDR3 is made up of 13 amino acids. CDR3 nucleotides: TGCAGCGTTGGGGACTTAAGCAATCAGCCCCAGCATTTT. Translation: CSVGDLSNQPQHF.

The chain uses TRBV2 and TRBJ2-3, with TRBD2 identical over 11 bases. Germline CDR1 SNHLY, CDR2 FYNNEI. The length of the CDR3 is 16 residues. The trim removed 6 bases at V and 4 bases at J, leaving 9 bases unmatched. This CDR3 reads CASRPSSGGPPDTQYF. In DNA form, the CDR3 reads TGTGCCAGCAGGCCCTCTAGCGGGGGGCCTCCAGATACGCAGTATTTT.

A few counts support this clonotype. The chain recombines TRBV5-1 with TRBJ2-3; D remains unclear. Deletions cut 2 bases from V and 8 bases from J, with 9 bases between. Germline values: CDR1 SGHRS, CDR2 YFSETQ. The CDR3 is 12 residues long. The CDR3 spells CASSLTIGTQYF. In DNA form, the CDR3 reads TGCGCCAGCAGCTTAACAATCGGTACGCAGTATTTT.

In this sample, this clonotype turned up a few times. The chain links TRBV21-1 to TRBJ2-3. TRBV21-1 is flagged as a pseudogene. The CDR3 runs 13 residues. CDR3 sequence reads: CASSNTEVDTQYF. CDR3 sequence (DNA): TGTGCCAGCAGCAACACAGAAGTGGATACGCAGTATTTT.

This clonotype was counted between two and nine times. The chain is built from TRBV5-8 and TRBJ2-1; D call uncertain. V was trimmed by 1 base and J by 8 bases, leaving 22 bases between them. This CDR3 is built from 17 residues. Germline loops: CDR1 SGHTS, CDR2 YDEGEE. Written as DNA, the CDR3 is TGTGCCAGCAGCTTGCGGCTGACTGAGCGCGAAGGCGATGAGCAGTTCTTC. It specifies CASSLRLTEREGDEQFF.

This clonotype was detected many times. The chain's CDR3 is CASSQGDADEQFF. In DNA form, the CDR3 reads TGTGCCAGCAGCCAAGGGGACGCTGATGAGCAGTTCTTC. The rearrangement joins TRBV4-2 to TRBJ2-1; tentatively, D is TRBD1 or TRBD2 (5 bases each). This CDR3 spans 13 amino acids. CDR1 and CDR2 from the germline V gene are LGHNA and YNFKEQ. V lost 1 base, J lost 8 bases, and 9 bases lay in between.

The CDR3 sequence is CASSSIGREDRSREQYF. CDR3 DNA sequence: TGTGCCAGCAGCTCAATAGGGCGGGAGGATCGTAGTCGGGAGCAGTACTTC. The rearrangement uses TRBV7-2 and TRBJ2-7, with 8 bases aligning to TRBD2. The CDR3 is made up of 17 amino acids. Trimming cost V 4 bases and J 7 bases; bases outside gene matches: 18. CDR1 and CDR2 from the germline V gene are SGHTA and FQGNSA.

This clonotype was counted between two and nine times. The chain uses TRBV12-3 or TRBV12-4 and TRBJ1-2; 8 nucleotides agree with TRBD1. V lost 4 bases, J lost 4 bases, and 8 bases stayed unmatched. The CDR3 is made up of 15 amino acids. The CDR3 sequence: CASSYSGTGFYGYTF. CDR3 nucleotide sequence: TGTGCCAGCAGTTACTCCGGGACAGGCTTCTATGGCTACACCTTC.

The chain uses TRBV10-3 and TRBJ2-5, with D uncertain. Trimming removed 0 bases at V and 3 bases at J, with 17 bases between. There are 17 residues in the CDR3. Germline-derived CDR1 and CDR2 are ENHRY and SYGVKD. CDR3: CAISESSPGHQKETQYF. In DNA, the CDR3 is TGTGCCATCAGTGAGTCCTCCCCCGGCCACCAAAAAGAGACCCAGTACTTC.

At least ten counts were recorded for this clonotype. J is TRBJ2-4 and V is TRBV28; D remains unclear. Per the germline V gene, CDR1 is MDHEN and CDR2 is SYDVKM. Trimming left V 3 bases short and J 0 bases short, with 12 bases between. The CDR3 is 16 residues long. The CDR3 coding sequence is TGTGCCAGCAGTTTGGGTGGAACTTCAGCCAAAAACATTCAGTACTTC. Translated, it gives CASSLGGTSAKNIQYF. The whole variable domain, remainder taken from reference TRBV28 and TRBJ2-4, is DVKVTQSSRYLVKRTGEKVFLECVQDMDHENMFWYRQDPGLGLRLIYFSYDVKMKEKGDIPEGYSVSREKKERFSLILESASTNQTSMYLCASSLGGTSAKNIQYFGAGTRLSVL.

In its sample, this clonotype was seen a few times. J is TRBJ2-1 and V is TRBV7-9; D perhaps matches TRBD1 (6 bases). There are 13 residues in the CDR3. The V and J ends lost 6 bases and 5 bases respectively, with 11 bases between them. The germline V gene has CDR1 SEHNR and CDR2 FQNEAQ (reference sequence). CDR3 region: CASSIQGNNEQFF. In nucleotides, the CDR3 is TGTGCCAGCAGTATACAGGGAAACAATGAGCAGTTCTTC.

This clonotype has a handful of counts. The CDR3 loop is CASSLNRGPYNEQFF. Written as DNA, the CDR3 is TGTGCCAGCAGTCTTAACAGGGGGCCCTACAATGAGCAGTTCTTC. The J gene is TRBJ2-1, the V gene TRBV25-1, with 9 bases aligning to TRBD1. The germline V gene encodes CDR1 MGHDK and CDR2 SYGVNS. The CDR3 length is 15 residues. V lost 5 bases to trimming and J lost 2 bases; unmatched junction nucleotides: 4.

This clonotype turned up a few times. The chain recombines TRBV7-3 with TRBJ2-3, with TRBD2 identical over 7 bases. The CDR3 runs to 12 residues. V lost 8 bases and J lost 10; bases outside the gene matches: 9. Germline V gives CDR1 SGHTA, CDR2 FQGTGA. The CDR3 is CASGYMGGAQYF. CDR3 bases: TGTGCCAGCGGATACATGGGGGGGGCGCAGTATTTT.

Turning to this clonotype: One end of the junction does not line up with germline, which may come from a read error. This rearrangement joins TRBV12-3 or TRBV12-4 to TRBJ2-3; 12 bases fit TRBD2. This CDR3 is 18 amino acids long. The CDR3 region has the DNA TGTACCAGCAGTTCCGCCCGTACTAGCGGGGGGAGCACAGATACGCAGTATTTT. Translated, it gives CTSSSARTSGGSTDTQYF.

This clonotype was picked up many times. The rearrangement links TRBV5-6 to TRBJ2-3, with D possibly TRBD2 on 5 matching bases. The V gene's germline CDR1 is SGHDT and CDR2 YYEEEE. This CDR3 is 15 amino acids long. V was clipped by 0 bases and J by 1 base, with 9 bases between them. CDR3 coding DNA: TGTGCCAGCAGCTTGGATACTAGGGGCACAGATACGCAGTATTTT. Protein product: CASSLDTRGTDTQYF.

This clonotype has a handful of counts. The rearrangement links TRBV6-1 to TRBJ1-2, with TRBD1 as a possible D gene (6 bases). V dropped 6 bases and J dropped 4 bases, with 12 bases sitting between them. Looked up from germline, CDR1 is MNHNS and CDR2 is SASEGT. CDR3 length equals 13 residues. As DNA, the CDR3 is TGTGCCAGCAGGCCTACAGGGATCTATGGCTACACCTTC. Amino acid sequence: CASRPTGIYGYTF.

V and J are TRBV7-2 and TRBJ1-3; D gene unclear. The CDR3 totals 17 residues. Germline V gene sequence: CDR1 SGHTA, CDR2 FQGNSA. Trimming removed 4 bases at V and 0 bases at J, with 16 bases between. The CDR3 loop reads CASSSLLADSSGNTIYF. The CDR3 DNA reads TGTGCCAGCAGCTCCCTCCTGGCAGACTCCTCTGGAAACACCATATATTTT.

This clonotype was recorded at least ten times. The V call is TRBV5-1, the J call TRBJ2-1, with a weak D call TRBD2 (5 bases). The CDR3 length is 16 residues. Germline CDR1 is SGHRS and CDR2 is YFSETQ. Trimming removed 0 bases at V and 8 bases at J, with 18 bases between. In nucleotides, the CDR3 is TGCGCCAGCAGCTTGGGTGTTAGCGCTGACCTCCATGAGCAGTTCTTC. It specifies CASSLGVSADLHEQFF.

The chain links TRBV7-9 to TRBJ2-1; a weak D match, TRBD2 (7 bases). Looked up from germline, CDR1 is SEHNR and CDR2 is FQNEAQ (reference sequence). CDR3 length equals 16 residues. The V gene lost 7 bases and the J gene lost 3 bases, with 19 bases spanning the gap. CDR3 region: CASKPRGGGLYNEQFF. CDR3 nucleotide sequence: TGTGCCAGCAAACCTAGAGGGGGGGGCCTCTACAATGAGCAGTTCTTC.

This chain connects TRBV15 to TRBJ1-1, with TRBD1 matching over 8 bases. Germline loops: CDR1 LNHNV, CDR2 YYDKDF (reference sequence). J was trimmed by 8 bases and V by 0 bases; bases with no gene match: 8. The CDR3 length is 15 residues. CDR3: CATSRDNRGSIEAFF. In nucleotides, the CDR3 is TGTGCCACCAGCAGAGATAACAGGGGGTCGATAGAAGCTTTCTTT.

V and J are TRBV29-1 and TRBJ2-6, with D possibly being TRBD1 (5 bases). The germline V and J ends were trimmed by 8 bases and 4 bases, with 15 bases remaining between them. Germline V gene sequence: CDR1 SQVTM, CDR2 ANQGSEA. There are 14 residues in the CDR3. CDR3 nucleotide sequence: TGCAGCTCTTTAACAGGTCCCGGGGCCAACGTCCTGACTTTC. It specifies CSSLTGPGANVLTF.

This clonotype was found a few times. J is TRBJ2-1 and V is TRBV5-1, with a tentative D call TRBD1 (5 bases). Germline lookup yields CDR1 SGHRS and CDR2 YFSETQ. The CDR3 runs to 13 residues. The V end was cut by 6 bases, the J end by 8 bases, with 15 bases between. The CDR3 region has the DNA TGCGCCAGCAAGCAGGGAACTCGCGATGAGCAGTTCTTC. This encodes CASKQGTRDEQFF.